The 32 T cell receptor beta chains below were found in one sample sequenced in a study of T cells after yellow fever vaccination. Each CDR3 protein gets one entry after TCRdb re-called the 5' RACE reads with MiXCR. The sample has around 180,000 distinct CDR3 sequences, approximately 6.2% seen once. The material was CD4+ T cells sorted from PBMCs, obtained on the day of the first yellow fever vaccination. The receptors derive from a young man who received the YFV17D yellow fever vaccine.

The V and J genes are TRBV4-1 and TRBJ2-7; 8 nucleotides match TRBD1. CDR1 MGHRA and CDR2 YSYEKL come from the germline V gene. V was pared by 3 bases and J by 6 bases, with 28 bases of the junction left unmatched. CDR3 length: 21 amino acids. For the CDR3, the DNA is TGCGCCAGCAGCCATCCTCGGACAGGGACGAGTTACCCACAGCCCCCCCCCGAGCAGTACGTC. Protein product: CASSHPRTGTSYPQPPPEQYV.

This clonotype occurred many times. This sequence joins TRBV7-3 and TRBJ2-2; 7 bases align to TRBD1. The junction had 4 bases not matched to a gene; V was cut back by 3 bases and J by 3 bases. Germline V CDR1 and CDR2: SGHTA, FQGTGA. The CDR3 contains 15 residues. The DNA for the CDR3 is TGTGCCAGCAGCTTCGGGACAGCAGACACCGGGGAGCTGTTTTTT. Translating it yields CASSFGTADTGELFF.

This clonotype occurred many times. CDR3 sequence reads: CASSLWGRDILGTQETQYF. DNA for the CDR3: TGTGCCAGCAGTTTATGGGGCCGGGACATCTTGGGCACCCAAGAGACCCAGTACTTC. The V call is TRBV27, the J call TRBJ2-5; possible D gene TRBD1, 6 bases. The germline V and J ends were trimmed by 1 base and 1 base, with 22 bases remaining between them. CDR1 and CDR2 from the germline V gene are MNHEY and SMNVEV (reference sequence). The CDR3 length is 19 residues.

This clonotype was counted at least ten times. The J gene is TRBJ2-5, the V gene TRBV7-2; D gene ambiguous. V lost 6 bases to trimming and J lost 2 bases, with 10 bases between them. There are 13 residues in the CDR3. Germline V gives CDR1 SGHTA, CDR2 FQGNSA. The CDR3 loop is CASSPRWQETQYF. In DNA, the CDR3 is TGTGCCAGCAGTCCCCGGTGGCAAGAGACCCAGTACTTC.

The CDR3 here is CSARGDNKETQYF. The DNA of the CDR3 is TGCAGTGCTAGAGGGGACAACAAAGAGACCCAGTACTTC. J is TRBJ2-5 and V is TRBV20-1, with D perhaps TRBD1 (6 bases). V lost 1 base to trimming and J lost 3 bases, with 9 bases between them. Germline loops: CDR1 DFQATT, CDR2 SNEGSKA (reference sequence). CDR3 length: 13 amino acids.

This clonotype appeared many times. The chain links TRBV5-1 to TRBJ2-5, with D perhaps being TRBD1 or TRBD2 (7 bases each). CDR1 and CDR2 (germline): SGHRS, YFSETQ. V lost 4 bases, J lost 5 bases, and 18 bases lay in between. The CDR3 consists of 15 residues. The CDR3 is CASSPTPGGAETQYF. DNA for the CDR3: TGCGCCAGCAGCCCTACCCCAGGGGGGGCGGAGACCCAGTACTTC.

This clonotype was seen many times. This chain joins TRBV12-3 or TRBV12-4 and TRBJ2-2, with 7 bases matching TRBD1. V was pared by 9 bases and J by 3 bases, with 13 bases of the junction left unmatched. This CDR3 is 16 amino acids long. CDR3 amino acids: CASARKGTEHTGELFF. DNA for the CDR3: TGTGCCAGTGCAAGGAAAGGGACAGAACACACCGGGGAGCTGTTTTTT.

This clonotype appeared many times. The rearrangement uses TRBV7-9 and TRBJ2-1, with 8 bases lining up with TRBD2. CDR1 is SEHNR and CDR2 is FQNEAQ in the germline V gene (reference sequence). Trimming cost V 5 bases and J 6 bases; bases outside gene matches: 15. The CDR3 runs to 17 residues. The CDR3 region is CASSRRLWRGAGNEQFF. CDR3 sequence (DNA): TGTGCCAGCAGCCGCCGTCTCTGGCGGGGGGCCGGCAATGAGCAGTTCTTC.

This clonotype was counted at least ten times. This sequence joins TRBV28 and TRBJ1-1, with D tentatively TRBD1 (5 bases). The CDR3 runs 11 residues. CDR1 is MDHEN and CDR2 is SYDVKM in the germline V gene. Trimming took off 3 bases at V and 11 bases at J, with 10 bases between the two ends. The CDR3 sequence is CASSFREGAFF. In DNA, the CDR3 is TGTGCCAGCAGTTTCCGGGAGGGGGCTTTCTTT.

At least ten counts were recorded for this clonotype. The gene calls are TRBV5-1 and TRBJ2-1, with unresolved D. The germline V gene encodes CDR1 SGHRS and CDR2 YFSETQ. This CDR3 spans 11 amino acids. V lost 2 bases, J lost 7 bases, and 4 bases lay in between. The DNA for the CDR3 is TGCGCCAGCAGCTTCGCGAATGAGCAGTTCTTC. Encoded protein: CASSFANEQFF. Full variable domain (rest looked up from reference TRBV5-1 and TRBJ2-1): KAGVTQTPRYLIKTRGQQVTLSCSPISGHRSVSWYQQTPGQGLQFLFEYFSETQRNKGNFPGRFSGRQFSNSRSEMNVSTLELGDSALYLCASSFANEQFFGPGTRLTVL.

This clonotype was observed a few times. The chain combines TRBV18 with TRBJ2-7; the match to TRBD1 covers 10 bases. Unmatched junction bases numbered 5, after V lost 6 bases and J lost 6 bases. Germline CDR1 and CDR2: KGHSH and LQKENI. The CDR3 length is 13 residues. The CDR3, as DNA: TGTGCCAGCTCCCCGGGGACAGGGGTCGAGCAGTACTTC. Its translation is CASSPGTGVEQYF.

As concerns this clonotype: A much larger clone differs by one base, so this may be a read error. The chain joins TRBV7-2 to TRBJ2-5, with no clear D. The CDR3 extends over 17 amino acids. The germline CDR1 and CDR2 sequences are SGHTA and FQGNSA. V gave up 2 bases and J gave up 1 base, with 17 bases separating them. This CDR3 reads CASSLFPPGILQETQYF. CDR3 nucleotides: TGTGCCAGCAGCTTATTTCCCCCAGGTATCCTCCAAGAGACCCAGTACTTC.

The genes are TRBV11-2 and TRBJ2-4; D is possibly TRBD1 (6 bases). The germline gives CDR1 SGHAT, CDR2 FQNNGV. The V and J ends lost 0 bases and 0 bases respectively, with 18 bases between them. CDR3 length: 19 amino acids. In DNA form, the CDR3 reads TGTGCCAGCAGCTTAGATTGGCTGAAGGGGGAACTAGCCAAAAACATTCAGTACTTC. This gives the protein CASSLDWLKGELAKNIQYF.

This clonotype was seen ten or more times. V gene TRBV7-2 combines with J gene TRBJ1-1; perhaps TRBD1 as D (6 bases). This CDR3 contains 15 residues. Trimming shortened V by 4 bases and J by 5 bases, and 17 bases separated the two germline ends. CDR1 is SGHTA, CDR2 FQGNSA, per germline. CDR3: CASSSMDSYFTEAFF. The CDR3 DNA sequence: TGTGCCAGCAGCTCCATGGACAGCTATTTTACTGAAGCTTTCTTT.

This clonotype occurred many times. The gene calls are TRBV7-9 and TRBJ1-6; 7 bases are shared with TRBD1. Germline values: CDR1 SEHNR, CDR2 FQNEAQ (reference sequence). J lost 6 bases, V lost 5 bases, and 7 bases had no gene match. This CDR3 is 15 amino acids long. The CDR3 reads CASSRRGPTNSPLHF. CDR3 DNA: TGTGCCAGCAGCCGTAGGGGGCCCACTAATTCACCCCTCCACTTT.

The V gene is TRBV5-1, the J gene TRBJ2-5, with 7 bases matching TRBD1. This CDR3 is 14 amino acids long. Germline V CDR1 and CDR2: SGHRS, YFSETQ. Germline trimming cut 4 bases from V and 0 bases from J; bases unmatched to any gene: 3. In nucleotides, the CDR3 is TGCGCCAGCAGCGGGGGACAGCACCAAGAGACCCAGTACTTC. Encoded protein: CASSGGQHQETQYF.

This CDR3 is CASSWGTDSSYEQYF. Here the CDR3 DNA reads TGTGCCAGTAGTTGGGGGACAGATAGCTCCTACGAGCAGTACTTC. The J gene is TRBJ2-7, the V gene TRBV19; 7 bases fit TRBD1. V lost 5 bases, J lost 0 bases, and 7 bases stayed unmatched. The CDR3 extends over 15 amino acids. Germline CDR1 and CDR2: LNHDA and SQIVND (reference sequence).

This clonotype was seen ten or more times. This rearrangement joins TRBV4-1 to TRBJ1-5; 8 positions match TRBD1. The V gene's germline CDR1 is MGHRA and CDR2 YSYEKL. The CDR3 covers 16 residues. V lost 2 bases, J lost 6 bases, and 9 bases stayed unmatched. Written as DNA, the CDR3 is TGCGCCAGCAGCCAACGAATCCGGGACAGGTTTCAGCCCCAGCATTTT. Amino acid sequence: CASSQRIRDRFQPQHF.

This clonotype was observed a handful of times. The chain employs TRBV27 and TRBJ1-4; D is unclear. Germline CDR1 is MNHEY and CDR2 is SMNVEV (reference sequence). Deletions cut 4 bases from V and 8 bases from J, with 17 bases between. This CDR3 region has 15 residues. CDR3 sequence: CASSSLGEGEEKLFF. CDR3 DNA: TGTGCCAGCAGTTCCCTCGGAGAGGGAGAGGAAAAACTGTTTTTT.

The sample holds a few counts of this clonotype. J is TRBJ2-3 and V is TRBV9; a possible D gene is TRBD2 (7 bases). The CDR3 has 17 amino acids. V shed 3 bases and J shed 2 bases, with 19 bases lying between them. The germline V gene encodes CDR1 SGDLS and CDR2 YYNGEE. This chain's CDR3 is CASSERPRGGNTDTQYF. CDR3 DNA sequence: TGTGCCAGCAGCGAACGGCCTAGGGGGGGGAACACAGATACGCAGTATTTT.

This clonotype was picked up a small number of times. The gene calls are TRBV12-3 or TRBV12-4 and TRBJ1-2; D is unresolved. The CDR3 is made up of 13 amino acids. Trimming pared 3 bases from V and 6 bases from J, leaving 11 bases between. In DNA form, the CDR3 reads TGTGCCAGCAGTTTCACAGCCGGCGATGGCTACACCTTC. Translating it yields CASSFTAGDGYTF.

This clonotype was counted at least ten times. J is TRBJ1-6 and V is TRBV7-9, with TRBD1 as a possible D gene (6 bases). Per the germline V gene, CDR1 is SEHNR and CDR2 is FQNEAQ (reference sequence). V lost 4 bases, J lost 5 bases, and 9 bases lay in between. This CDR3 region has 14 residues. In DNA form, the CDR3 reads TGTGCCAGCAGCTCGGGACAAGATAATTCACCCCTCCACTTT. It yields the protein CASSSGQDNSPLHF.

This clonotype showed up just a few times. The CDR3 loop is CASSLIGQGPFF. CDR3 sequence (DNA): TGTGCCAGCAGCCTAATCGGACAGGGACCTTTCTTT. The V gene is TRBV7-9, the J gene TRBJ1-1, with TRBD1 identical over 8 bases. J gave up 12 bases and V 5 bases, and 8 bases lay outside the gene matches. The CDR3 has 12 amino acids. Germline V gene data show CDR1 as SEHNR and CDR2 as FQNEAQ (reference sequence).

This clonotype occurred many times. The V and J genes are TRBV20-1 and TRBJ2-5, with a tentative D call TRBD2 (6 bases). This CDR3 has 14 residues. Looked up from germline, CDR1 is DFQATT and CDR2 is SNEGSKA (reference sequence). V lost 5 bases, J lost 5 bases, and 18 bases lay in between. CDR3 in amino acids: CSARGSSPLETQYF. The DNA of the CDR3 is TGCAGTGCTCGGGGGAGTTCCCCATTGGAGACCCAGTACTTC.

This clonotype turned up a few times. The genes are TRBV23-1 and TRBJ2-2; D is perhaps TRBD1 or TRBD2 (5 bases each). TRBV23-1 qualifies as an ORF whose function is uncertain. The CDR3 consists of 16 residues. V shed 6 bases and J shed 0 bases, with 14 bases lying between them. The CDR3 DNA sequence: TGCGCCAGCAGCCCGAGGGGATTTGCGAACACCGGGGAGCTGTTTTTT. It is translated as CASSPRGFANTGELFF.

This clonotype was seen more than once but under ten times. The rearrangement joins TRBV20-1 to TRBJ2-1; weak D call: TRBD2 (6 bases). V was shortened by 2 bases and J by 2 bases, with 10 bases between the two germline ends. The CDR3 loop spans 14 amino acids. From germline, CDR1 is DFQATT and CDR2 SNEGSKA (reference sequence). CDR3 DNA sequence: TGCAGTGCTAGAATCCCGGGGGCCTACAATGAGCAGTTCTTC. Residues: CSARIPGAYNEQFF.

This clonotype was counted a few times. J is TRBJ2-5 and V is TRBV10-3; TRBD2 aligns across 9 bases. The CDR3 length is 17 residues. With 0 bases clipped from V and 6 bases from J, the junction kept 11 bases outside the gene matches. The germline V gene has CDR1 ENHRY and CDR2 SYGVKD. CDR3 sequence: CAISESGTSHSKKTQYF. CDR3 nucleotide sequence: TGTGCCATCAGTGAGTCGGGGACTAGCCACAGTAAGAAGACCCAGTACTTC.

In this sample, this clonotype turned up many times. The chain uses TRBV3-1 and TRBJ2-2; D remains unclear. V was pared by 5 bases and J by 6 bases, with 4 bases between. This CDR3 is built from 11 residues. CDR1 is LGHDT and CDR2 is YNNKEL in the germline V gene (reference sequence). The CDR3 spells CASSFAGELFF. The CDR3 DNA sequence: TGTGCCAGCAGCTTTGCCGGGGAGCTGTTTTTT. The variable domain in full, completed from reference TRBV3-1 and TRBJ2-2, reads DTAVSQTPKYLVTQMGNDKSIKCEQNLGHDTMYWYKQDSKKFLKIMFSYNNKELIINETVPNRFSPKSPDKAHLNLHINSLELGDSAVYFCASSFAGELFFGEGSRLTVL.

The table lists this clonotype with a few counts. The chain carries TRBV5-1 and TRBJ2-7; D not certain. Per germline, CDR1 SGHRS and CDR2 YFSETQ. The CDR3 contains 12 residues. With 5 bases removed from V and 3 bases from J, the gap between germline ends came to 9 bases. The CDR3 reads CASRVDRYEQYF. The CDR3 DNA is TGCGCCAGCAGGGTAGACCGCTACGAGCAGTACTTC.

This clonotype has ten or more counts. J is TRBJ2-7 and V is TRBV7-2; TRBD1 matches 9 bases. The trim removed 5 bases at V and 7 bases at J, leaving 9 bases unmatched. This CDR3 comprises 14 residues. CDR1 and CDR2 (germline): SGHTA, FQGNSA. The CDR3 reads CASSPRTGAGEQYF. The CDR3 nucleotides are TGTGCCAGCAGCCCCAGGACAGGGGCTGGGGAGCAGTACTTC.

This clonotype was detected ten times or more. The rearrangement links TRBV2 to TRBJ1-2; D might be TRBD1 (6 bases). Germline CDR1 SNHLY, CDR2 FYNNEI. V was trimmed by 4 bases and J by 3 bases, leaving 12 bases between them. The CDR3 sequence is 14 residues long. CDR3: CASSAGGADYGYTF. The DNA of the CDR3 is TGTGCCAGCAGTGCGGGGGGCGCCGACTATGGCTACACCTTC.

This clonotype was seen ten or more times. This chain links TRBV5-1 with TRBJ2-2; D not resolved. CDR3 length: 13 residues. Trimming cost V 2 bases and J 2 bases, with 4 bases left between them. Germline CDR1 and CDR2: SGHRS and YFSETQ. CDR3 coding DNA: TGCGCCAGCAGCTTAGGAAACACCGGGGAGCTGTTTTTT. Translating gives CASSLGNTGELFF. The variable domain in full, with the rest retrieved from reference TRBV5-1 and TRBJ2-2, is KAGVTQTPRYLIKTRGQQVTLSCSPISGHRSVSWYQQTPGQGLQFLFEYFSETQRNKGNFPGRFSGRQFSNSRSEMNVSTLELGDSALYLCASSLGNTGELFFGEGSRLTVL.